This T cell receptor (beta chain) was found in a study of blood T cell repertoires in COVID-19. In the study overall: Some COVID-19 samples were acute and others convalescent; all came from the United States, Italy and Spain. T cells, B-cell-depleted T cells, or PBMCs provided the cDNA or gDNA that served as material.

Authors' data handling: Amplifying reference gene primers gave estimates of nucleated cell counts. TCRdb's table, derived via immunoSEQ multiplex PCR, lists solely in-frame clones and lacks some. V, J and clone size were drawn from that table, and D and trimming were deduced from the DNA. The sample contains nearly 85,000 clones, 65% to 85% of which appear only once. Trimming left V 1 base short and J 0 bases short, with 9 bases between. The germline V gene has CDR1 LGHNA and CDR2 YSLEER. This CDR3 contains 16 residues. The receptor was isolated from a woman aged 55 to 70 with acute or convalescent COVID-19. The genes are TRBV4-3 and TRBJ1-4; D perhaps matches TRBD1 (5 bases). Sequencing used peripheral blood. CDR3 amino acids: CASSQAARATNEKLFF. CDR3 DNA sequence: TGCGCCAGCAGCCAAGCCGCCAGGGCAACTAATGAAAAACTGTTTTTT.